The present entry profiles one T cell receptor beta chain with its context. The entry originates in a study of blood T cell repertoires in COVID-19. The repertoire was sequenced with immunoSEQ multiplex PCR; TCRdb's copy has only in-frame clones and lacks some. The sample carries hundreds of thousands of clones, approximately 82% recorded once. V lost 5 bases, J lost 1 base, and 14 bases lay in between. The CDR3 covers 15 residues. Germline CDR1 is MNHEY and CDR2 is SVGAGI. Sequencing was performed on peripheral blood. The sequence was collected from a woman aged 70-85 years with active or convalescent COVID-19. V is TRBV6-5 and J is TRBJ1-2; perhaps TRBD1 as D (5 bases). The CDR3 coding sequence is TGTGCCAGCAGTCCTAACACTGACAGTAACTATGGCTACACCTTC. It encodes CASSPNTDSNYGYTF.